This TCR beta chain was identified in a study of Graves' ophthalmopathy and Graves' hyperthyroidism. Study findings and constraints: Separation of ophthalmopathy from stable hyperthyroidism was achieved by a 13-signature model, at approximately 90% sensitivity and 70% to 82% specificity.

This clonotype was picked up a small number of times. Its antigen is unknown. Germline CDR1 reads MGHDK; CDR2 reads SYGVNS. V lost 6 bases and J lost 4, with 19 bases in between. The CDR3 sequence is 16 residues long. TCR beta CDR3 amplification used RNA transcripts. RT-PCR with HTBI primers came first, then second-round multiplex PCR. Each CDR3 protein is one row after TCRdb ran MiXCR on the multiplex PCR reads. The table records around 670,000 distinct CDR3 sequences, 35% to 50% of them present only once. Material: peripheral blood. This rearrangement joins TRBV25-1 to TRBJ1-5, with D possibly matching TRBD1 (5 bases). This TCR came from an adult man with Graves' ophthalmopathy. The CDR3 DNA is TGTGCCAGCAGCTCGGGCGGTCAGGGACTAAATCAGCCCCAGCATTTT. It is translated as CASSSGGQGLNQPQHF.